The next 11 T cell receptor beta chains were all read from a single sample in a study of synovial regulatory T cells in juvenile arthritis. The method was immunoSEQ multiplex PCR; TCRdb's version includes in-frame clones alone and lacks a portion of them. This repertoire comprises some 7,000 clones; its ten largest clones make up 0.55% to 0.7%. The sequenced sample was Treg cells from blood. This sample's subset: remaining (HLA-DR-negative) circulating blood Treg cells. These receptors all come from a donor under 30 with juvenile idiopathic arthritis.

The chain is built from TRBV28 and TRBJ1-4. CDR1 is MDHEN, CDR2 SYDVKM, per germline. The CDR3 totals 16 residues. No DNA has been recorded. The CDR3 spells CASSRAALATNEKLFF.

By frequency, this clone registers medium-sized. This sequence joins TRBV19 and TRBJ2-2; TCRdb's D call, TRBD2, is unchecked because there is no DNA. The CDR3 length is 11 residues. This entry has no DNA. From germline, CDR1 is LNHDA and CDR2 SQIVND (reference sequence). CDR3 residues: CASSYFGELFF.

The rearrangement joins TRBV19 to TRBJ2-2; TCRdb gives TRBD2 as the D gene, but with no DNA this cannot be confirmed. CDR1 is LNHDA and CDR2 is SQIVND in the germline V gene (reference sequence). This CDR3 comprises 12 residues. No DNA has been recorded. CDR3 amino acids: CASSIYTGELFF.

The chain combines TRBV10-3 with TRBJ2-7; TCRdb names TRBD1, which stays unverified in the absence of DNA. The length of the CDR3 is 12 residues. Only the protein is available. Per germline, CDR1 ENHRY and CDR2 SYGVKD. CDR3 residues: CAISGTGYEQYF.

CDR3 region: CASSFQGAYNEQFF. The V call is TRBV11-3, the J call TRBJ2-1; TCRdb selects TRBD1, and the lack of DNA leaves this call unchecked. Germline CDR1 reads SGHNT; CDR2 reads YENEEA. This CDR3 has 14 residues. Nucleotide data are not available.

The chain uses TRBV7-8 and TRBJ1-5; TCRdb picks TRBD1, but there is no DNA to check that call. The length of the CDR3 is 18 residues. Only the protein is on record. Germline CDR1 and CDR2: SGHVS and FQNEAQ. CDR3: CASILSIRGTGEQQPQHF.

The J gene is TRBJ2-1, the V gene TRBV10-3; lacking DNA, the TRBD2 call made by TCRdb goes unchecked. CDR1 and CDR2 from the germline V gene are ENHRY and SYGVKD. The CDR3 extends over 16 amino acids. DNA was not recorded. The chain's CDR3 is CAISALAGVLYNEQFF.

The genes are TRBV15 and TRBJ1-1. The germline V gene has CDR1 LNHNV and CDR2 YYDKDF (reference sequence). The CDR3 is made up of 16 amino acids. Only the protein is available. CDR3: CATSRDEGLVNTEAFF.

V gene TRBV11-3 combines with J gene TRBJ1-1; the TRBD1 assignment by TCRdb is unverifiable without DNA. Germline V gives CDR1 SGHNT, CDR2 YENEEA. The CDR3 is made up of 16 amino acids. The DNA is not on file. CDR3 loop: CASSLGSGTGDTEAFF.

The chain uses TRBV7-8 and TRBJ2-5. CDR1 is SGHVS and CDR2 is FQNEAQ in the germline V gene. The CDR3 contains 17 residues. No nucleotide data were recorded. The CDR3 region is CASSLVGQARYQETQYF.

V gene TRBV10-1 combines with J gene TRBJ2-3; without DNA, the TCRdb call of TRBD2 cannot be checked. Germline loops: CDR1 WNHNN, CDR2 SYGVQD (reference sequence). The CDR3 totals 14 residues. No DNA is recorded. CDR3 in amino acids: CATRGLAGWGTQYF.